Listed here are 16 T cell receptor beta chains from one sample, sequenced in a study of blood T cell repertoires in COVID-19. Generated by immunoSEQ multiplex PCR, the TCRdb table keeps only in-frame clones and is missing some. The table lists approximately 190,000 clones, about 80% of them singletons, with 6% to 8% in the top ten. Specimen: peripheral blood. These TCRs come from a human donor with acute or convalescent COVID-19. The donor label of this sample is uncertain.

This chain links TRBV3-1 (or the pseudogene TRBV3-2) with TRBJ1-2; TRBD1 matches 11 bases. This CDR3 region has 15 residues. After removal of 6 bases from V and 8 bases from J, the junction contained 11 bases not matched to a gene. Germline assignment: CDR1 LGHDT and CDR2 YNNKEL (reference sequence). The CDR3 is CASSHRTGGSWGYTF. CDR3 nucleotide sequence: TGTGCCAGCAGTCATAGGACAGGGGGCTCTTGGGGCTACACCTTC.

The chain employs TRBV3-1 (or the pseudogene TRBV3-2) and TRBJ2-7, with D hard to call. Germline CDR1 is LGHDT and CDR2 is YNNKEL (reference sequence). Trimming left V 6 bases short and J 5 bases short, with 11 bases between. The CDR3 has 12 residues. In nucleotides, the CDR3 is TGTGCCAGCAGTAGCCGGCCCCACGAGCAGTACTTC. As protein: CASSSRPHEQYF.

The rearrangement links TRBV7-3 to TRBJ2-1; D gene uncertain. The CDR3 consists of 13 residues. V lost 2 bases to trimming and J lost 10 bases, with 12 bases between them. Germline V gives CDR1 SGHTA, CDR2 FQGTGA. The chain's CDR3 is CASSLSREAEQFF. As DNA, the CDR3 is TGTGCCAGCAGCTTATCCCGCGAAGCCGAGCAGTTCTTC. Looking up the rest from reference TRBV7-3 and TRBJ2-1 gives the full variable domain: GAGVSQTPSNKVTEKGKYVELRCDPISGHTALYWYRQSLGQGPEFLIYFQGTGAADDSGLPNDRFFAVRPEGSVSTLKIQRTERGDSAVYLCASSLSREAEQFFGPGTRLTVL.

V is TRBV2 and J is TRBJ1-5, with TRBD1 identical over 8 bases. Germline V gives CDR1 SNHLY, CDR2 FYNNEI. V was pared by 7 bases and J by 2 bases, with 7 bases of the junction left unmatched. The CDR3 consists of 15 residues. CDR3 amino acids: CASNFDRGGNQPQHF. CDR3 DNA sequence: TGTGCCAGCAATTTCGACAGGGGAGGCAATCAGCCCCAGCATTTT. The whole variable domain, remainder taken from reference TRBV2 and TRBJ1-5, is EPEVTQTPSHQVTQMGQEVILRCVPISNHLYFYWYRQILGQKVEFLVSFYNNEISEKSEIFDDQFSVERPDGSNFTLKIRSTKLEDSAMYFCASNFDRGGNQPQHFGDGTRLSIL.

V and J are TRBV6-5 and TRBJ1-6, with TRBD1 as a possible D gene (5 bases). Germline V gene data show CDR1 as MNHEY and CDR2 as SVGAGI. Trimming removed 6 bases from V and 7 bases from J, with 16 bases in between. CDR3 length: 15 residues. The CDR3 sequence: CASRPEGSFNSPLHF. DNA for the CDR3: TGTGCCAGCAGACCGGAGGGGAGTTTCAATTCACCCCTCCACTTT.

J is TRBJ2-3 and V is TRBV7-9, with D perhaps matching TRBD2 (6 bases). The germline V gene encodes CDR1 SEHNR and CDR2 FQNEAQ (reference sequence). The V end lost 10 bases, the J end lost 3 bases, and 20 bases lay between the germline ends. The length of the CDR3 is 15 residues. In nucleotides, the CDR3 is TGTGCCACCTCAGGAGGGCAGGCGAGGACAGATACGCAGTATTTT. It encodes CATSGGQARTDTQYF.

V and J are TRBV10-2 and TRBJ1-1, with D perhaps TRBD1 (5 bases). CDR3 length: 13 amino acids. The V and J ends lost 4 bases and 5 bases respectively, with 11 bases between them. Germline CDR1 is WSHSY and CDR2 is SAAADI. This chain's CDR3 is CASSAARGTEAFF. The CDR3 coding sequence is TGCGCCAGCAGTGCCGCAAGGGGTACTGAAGCTTTCTTT.

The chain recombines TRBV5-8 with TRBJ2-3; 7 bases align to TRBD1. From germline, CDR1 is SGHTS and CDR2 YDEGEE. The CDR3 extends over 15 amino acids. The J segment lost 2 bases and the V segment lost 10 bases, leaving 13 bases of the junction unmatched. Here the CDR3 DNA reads TGTGCCCGAACTAGGCAGGGGGTGATCACAGATACGCAGTATTTT. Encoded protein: CARTRQGVITDTQYF.

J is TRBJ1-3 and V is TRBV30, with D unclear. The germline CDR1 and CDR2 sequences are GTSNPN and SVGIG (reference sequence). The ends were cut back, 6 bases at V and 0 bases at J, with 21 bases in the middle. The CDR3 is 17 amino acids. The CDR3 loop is CACTTGSLTVSGNTIYF. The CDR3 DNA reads TGTGCCTGCACGACGGGGAGTCTTACCGTCTCTGGAAACACCATATATTTT.

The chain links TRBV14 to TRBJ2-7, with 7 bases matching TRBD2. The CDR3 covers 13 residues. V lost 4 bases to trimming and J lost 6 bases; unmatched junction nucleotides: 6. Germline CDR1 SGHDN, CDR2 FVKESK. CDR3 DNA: TGTGCCAGCAGCCCGGGAGGAAGTGGCGAGCAGTACTTC. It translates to CASSPGGSGEQYF.

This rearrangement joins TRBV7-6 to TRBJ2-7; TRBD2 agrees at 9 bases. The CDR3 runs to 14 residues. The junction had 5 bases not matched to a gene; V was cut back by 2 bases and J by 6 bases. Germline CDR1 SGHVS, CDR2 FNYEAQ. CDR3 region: CASSLSGGRAEQYF. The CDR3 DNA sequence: TGTGCCAGCAGCTTATCTGGCGGGAGGGCCGAGCAGTACTTC.

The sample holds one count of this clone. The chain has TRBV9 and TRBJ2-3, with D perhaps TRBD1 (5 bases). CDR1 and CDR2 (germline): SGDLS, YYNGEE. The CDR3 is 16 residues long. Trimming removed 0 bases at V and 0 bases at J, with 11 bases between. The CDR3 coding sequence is TGTGCCAGCAGCGTAGCCCAGGGCGGTAGCACAGATACGCAGTATTTT. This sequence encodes CASSVAQGGSTDTQYF.

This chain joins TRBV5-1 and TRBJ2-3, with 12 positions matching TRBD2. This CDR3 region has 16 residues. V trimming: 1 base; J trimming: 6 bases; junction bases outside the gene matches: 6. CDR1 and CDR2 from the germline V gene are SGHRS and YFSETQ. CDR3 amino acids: CASSLSTSGGGDTQYF. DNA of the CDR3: TGCGCCAGCAGCTTGTCGACTAGCGGGGGAGGGGATACGCAGTATTTT.

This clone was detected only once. CDR3 residues: CASSQSAGNQPQHF. The CDR3 DNA is TGTGCCAGCAGCCAATCGGCAGGCAATCAGCCCCAGCATTTT. The rearrangement uses TRBV16 and TRBJ1-5; no firm D call. Looked up from germline, CDR1 is KGHSY and CDR2 is FQNENV. The CDR3 runs 14 residues. V dropped 0 bases and J dropped 2 bases, with 5 bases sitting between them.

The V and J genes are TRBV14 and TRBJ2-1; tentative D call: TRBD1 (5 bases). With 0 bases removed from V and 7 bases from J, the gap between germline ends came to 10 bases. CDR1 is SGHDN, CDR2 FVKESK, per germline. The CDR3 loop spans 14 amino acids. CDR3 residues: CASSQDDSWNEQFF. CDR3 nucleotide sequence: TGTGCCAGCAGCCAAGATGACAGTTGGAATGAGCAGTTCTTC.

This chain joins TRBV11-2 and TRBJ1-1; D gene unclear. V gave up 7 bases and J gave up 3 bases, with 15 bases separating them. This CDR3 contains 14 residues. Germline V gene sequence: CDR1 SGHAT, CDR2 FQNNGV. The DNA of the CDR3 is TGTGCCAGCAACGATGAGGGTGGGTACACTGAAGCTTTCTTT. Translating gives CASNDEGGYTEAFF.